This TCR beta chain originates from a study of T cell responses to AZD1222 COVID-19 vaccine. Study-level results: At study baseline, merely about 6 AZD1222 recipients were seropositive. Repertoire samples came only from after the peak T cell response.

Clones were sequenced by immunoSEQ multiplex PCR, and TCRdb holds only the in-frame ones, with some missing. The table shows about 120,000 clones, with more than 70% occurring only once. This CDR3 has 14 residues. Remarks on this clone: No antigen is known for it.

The receptor comes from an adult who received the AZD1222 COVID-19 vaccine. This material consisted of peripheral blood, taken 28 days after the second AZD1222 dose. V and J are TRBV1 and TRBJ2-7; no check of the table's D call, TRBD1, against the DNA was made. TRBV1 is reported as a pseudogene. The DNA for the CDR3 is TGCACCAGCAGCCAAGAAAACAGGGTCTGCGAGCAGTACTTC. This gives the protein CTSSQENRVCEQYF.